This T cell receptor beta chain emerged from a study of cytomegalovirus exposure and HLA in healthy donors. Study in general: Previous work identified 120 million or so unique TCR beta sequences from around 200 million T cells. Study results and limitations: 87-base-pair reads could not separate some V segments, including TRBV6-2 and TRBV6-3.

About this clone itself: Antigen specificity is unknown.

Nominally healthy donors were sampled, though unrecorded immune exposures were likely. In germline, CDR1 is MNHNY, CDR2 SVGAGI (reference sequence). The CDR3 is made up of 13 amino acids. Trimming removed 6 bases from V and 3 bases from J, with 11 bases in between. PCR primers comprised 60 Vbeta and 13 Jbeta primers. Sequencing was performed with immunoSEQ multiplex PCR; in TCRdb, only in-frame clones are kept and a portion is missing. The table includes hundreds of thousands of clones, 70% to 85% detected once. The V and J genes are TRBV6-6 and TRBJ1-2, with no clear D. The source material was PBMCs. The TCR was taken from a middle-aged woman in good health and CMV-seronegative. Here the CDR3 reads CASRSRGDYGYTF. The CDR3 DNA follows: TGTGCCAGCAGATCCCGGGGTGACTATGGCTACACCTTC.